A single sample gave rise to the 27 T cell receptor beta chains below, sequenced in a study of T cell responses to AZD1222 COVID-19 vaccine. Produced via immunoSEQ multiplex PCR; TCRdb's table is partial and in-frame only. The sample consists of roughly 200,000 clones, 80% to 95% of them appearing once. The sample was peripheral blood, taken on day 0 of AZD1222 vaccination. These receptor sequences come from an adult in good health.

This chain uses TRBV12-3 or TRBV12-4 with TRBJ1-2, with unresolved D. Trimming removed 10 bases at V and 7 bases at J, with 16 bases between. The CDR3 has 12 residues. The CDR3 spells CANSRDGLGYTF. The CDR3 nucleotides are TGTGCCAACTCCCGTGACGGGCTTGGCTACACCTTC.

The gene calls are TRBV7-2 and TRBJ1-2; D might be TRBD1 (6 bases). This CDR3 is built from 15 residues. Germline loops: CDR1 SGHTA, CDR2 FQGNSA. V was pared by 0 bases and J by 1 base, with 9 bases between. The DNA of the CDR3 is TGTGCCAGCAGCTTAGCACAGGGTTTTAACTATGGCTACACCTTC. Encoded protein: CASSLAQGFNYGYTF.

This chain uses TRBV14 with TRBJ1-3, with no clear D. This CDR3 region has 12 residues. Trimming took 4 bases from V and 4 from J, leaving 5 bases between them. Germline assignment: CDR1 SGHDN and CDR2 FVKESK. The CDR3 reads CASSPRGNTIYF. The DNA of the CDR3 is TGTGCCAGCAGCCCCAGGGGAAACACCATATATTTT.

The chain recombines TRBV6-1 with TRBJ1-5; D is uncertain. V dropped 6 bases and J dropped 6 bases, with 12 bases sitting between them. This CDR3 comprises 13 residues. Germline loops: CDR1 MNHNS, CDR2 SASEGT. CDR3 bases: TGTGCCAGCAGCCGGGAATGGGGTCAGCCCCAGCATTTT. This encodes CASSREWGQPQHF.

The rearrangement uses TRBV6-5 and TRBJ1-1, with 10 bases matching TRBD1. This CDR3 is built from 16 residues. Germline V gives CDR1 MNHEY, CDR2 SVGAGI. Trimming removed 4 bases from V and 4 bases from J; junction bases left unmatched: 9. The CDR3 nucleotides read TGTGCCAGCAGTTCCCAAGGGGACAGGGGCGGCACTGAAGCTTTCTTT. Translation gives CASSSQGDRGGTEAFF.

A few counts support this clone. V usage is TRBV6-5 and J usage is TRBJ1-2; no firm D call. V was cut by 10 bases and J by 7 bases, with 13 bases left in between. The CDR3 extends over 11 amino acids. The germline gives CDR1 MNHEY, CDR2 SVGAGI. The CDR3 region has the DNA TGTGCCACCAATGGGCTGGCTGGCTACACCTTC. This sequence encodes CATNGLAGYTF.

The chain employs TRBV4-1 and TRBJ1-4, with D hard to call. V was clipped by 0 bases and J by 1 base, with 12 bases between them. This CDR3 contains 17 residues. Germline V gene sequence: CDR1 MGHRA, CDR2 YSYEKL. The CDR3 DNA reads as TGCGCCAGCAGCCAAGATGAAGTGTTACGAACTAATGAAAAACTGTTTTTT. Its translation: CASSQDEVLRTNEKLFF.

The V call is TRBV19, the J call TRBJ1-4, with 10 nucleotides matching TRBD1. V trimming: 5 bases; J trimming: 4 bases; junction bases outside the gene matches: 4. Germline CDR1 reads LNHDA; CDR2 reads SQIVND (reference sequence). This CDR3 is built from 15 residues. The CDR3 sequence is CASSSRDRGNEKLFF. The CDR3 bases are TGTGCCAGTAGTTCGCGGGACAGGGGTAATGAAAAACTGTTTTTT.

CDR3: CASSLGRGNQPQHF. As DNA, the CDR3 is TGTGCCAGCAGTTTGGGACGGGGCAATCAGCCCCAGCATTTT. The chain combines TRBV27 with TRBJ1-5, with a tentative D call TRBD1 (5 bases). The germline V and J ends were trimmed by 3 bases and 2 bases, with 8 bases remaining between them. The CDR3 spans 14 residues. Germline V gene data show CDR1 as MNHEY and CDR2 as SMNVEV (reference sequence).

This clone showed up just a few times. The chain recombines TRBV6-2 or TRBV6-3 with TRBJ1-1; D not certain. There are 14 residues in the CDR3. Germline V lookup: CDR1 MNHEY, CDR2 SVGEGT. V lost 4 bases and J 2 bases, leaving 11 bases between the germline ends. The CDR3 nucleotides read TGTGCCAGCAGTTTCTGGGGTTCCAACACTGAAGCTTTCTTT. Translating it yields CASSFWGSNTEAFF.

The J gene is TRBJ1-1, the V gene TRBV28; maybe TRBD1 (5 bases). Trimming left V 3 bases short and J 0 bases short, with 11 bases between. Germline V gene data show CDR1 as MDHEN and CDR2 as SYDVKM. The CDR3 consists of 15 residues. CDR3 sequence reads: CASSFRGVVNTEAFF. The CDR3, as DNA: TGTGCCAGCAGTTTTAGGGGAGTTGTGAACACTGAAGCTTTCTTT.

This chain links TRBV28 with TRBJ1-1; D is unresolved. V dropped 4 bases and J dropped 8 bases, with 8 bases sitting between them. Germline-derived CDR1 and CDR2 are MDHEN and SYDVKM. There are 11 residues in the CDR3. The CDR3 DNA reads TGTGCCAGCAGTTCGTCCCTAGAAGCTTTCTTT. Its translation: CASSSSLEAFF.

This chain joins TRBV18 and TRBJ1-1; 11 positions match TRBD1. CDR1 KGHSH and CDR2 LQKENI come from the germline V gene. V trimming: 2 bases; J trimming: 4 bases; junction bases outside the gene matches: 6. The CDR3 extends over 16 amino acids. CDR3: CASSPIGTGGVTEAFF. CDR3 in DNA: TGTGCCAGCTCACCAATTGGGACAGGGGGAGTCACTGAAGCTTTCTTT.

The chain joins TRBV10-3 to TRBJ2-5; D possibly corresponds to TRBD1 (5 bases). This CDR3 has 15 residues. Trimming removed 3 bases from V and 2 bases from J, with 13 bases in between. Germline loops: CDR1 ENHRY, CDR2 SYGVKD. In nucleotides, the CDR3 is TGTGCCATCAGTGAACAGGTAGCAGATCAAGAGACCCAGTACTTC. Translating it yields CAISEQVADQETQYF.

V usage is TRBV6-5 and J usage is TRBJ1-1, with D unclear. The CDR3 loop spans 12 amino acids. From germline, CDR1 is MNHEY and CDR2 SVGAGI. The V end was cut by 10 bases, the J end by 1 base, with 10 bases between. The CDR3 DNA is TGTGCCAACGGACGAGGGAACACTGAAGCTTTCTTT. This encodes CANGRGNTEAFF.

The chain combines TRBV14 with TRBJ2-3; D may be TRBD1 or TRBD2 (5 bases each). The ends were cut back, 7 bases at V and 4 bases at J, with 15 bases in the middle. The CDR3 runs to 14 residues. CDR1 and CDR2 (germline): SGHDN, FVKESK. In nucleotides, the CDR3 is TGTGCCAGCACTCCCTTCTTGGGGGCAGATACGCAGTATTTT. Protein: CASTPFLGADTQYF.

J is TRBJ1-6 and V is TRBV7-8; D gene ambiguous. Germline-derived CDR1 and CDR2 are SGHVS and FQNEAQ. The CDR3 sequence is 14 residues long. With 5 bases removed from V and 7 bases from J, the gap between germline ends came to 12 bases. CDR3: CASSRERGNSPLHF. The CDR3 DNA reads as TGTGCCAGCAGCCGGGAGAGAGGGAATTCACCCCTCCACTTT.

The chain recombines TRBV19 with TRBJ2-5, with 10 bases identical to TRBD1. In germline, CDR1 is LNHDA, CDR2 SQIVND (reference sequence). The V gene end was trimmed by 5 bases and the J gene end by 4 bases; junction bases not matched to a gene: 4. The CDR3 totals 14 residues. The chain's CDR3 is CASSADRGLETQYF. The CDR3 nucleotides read TGTGCCAGTAGTGCAGACAGGGGGCTAGAGACCCAGTACTTC.

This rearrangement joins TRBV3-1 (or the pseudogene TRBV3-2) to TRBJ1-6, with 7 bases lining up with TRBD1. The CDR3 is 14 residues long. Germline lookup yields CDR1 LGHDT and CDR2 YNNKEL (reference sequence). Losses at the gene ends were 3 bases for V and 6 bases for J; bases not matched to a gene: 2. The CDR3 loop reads CASSQGQINSPLHF. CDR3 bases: TGTGCCAGCAGCCAGGGACAGATTAATTCACCCCTCCACTTT.

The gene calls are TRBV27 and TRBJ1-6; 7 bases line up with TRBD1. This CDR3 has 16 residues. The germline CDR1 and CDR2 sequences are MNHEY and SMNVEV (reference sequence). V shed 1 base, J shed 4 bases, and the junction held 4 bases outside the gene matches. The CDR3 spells CASSLWDSLYNSPLHF. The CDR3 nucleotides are TGTGCCAGCAGTTTATGGGACAGCCTTTATAATTCACCCCTCCACTTT.

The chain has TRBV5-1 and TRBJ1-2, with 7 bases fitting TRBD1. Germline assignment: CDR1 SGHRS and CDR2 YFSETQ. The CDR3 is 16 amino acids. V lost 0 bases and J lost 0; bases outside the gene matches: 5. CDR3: CASSLGTGASNYGYTF. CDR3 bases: TGCGCCAGCAGCTTGGGTACAGGGGCCTCTAACTATGGCTACACCTTC.

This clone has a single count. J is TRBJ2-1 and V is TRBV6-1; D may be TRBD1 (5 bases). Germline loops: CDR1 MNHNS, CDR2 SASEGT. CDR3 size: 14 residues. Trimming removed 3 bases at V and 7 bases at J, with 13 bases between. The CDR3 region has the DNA TGTGCCAGCAGTGATCAGGGTGGGGTTAATGAGCAGTTCTTC. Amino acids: CASSDQGGVNEQFF.

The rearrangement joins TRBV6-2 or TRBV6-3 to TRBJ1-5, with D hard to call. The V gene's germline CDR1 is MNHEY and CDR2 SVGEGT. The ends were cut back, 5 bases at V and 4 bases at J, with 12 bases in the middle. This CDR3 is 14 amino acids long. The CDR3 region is CASSEGLGNQPQHF. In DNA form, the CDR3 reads TGTGCCAGCAGTGAGGGTTTGGGGAATCAGCCCCAGCATTTT.

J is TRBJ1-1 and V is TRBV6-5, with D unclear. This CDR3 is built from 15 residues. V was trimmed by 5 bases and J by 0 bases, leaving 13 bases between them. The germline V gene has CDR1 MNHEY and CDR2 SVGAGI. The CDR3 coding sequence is TGTGCCAGCAGTCGGAGCCAGTCCCTGAACACTGAAGCTTTCTTT. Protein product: CASSRSQSLNTEAFF.

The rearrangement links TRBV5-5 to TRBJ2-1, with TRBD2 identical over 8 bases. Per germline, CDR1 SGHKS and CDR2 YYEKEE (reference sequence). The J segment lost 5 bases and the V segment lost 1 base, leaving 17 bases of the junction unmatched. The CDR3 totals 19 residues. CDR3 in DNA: TGTGCCAGCAGCTTGCGAACGGGGGGGCCTATATTATCGCACAATGAGCAGTTCTTC. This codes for CASSLRTGGPILSHNEQFF.

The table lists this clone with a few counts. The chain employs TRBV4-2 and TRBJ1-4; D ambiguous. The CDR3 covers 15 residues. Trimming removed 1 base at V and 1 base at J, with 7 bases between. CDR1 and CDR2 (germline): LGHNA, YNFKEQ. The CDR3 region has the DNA TGTGCCAGCAGCCAAGGAGGAATAACTAATGAAAAACTGTTTTTT. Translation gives CASSQGGITNEKLFF.

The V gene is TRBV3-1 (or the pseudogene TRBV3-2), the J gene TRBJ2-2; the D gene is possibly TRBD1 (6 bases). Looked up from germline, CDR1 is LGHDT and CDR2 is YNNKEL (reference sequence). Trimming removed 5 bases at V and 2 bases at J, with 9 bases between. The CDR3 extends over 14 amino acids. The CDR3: CASSTTGNTGELFF. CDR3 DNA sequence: TGTGCCAGCAGCACGACAGGTAACACCGGGGAGCTGTTTTTT.